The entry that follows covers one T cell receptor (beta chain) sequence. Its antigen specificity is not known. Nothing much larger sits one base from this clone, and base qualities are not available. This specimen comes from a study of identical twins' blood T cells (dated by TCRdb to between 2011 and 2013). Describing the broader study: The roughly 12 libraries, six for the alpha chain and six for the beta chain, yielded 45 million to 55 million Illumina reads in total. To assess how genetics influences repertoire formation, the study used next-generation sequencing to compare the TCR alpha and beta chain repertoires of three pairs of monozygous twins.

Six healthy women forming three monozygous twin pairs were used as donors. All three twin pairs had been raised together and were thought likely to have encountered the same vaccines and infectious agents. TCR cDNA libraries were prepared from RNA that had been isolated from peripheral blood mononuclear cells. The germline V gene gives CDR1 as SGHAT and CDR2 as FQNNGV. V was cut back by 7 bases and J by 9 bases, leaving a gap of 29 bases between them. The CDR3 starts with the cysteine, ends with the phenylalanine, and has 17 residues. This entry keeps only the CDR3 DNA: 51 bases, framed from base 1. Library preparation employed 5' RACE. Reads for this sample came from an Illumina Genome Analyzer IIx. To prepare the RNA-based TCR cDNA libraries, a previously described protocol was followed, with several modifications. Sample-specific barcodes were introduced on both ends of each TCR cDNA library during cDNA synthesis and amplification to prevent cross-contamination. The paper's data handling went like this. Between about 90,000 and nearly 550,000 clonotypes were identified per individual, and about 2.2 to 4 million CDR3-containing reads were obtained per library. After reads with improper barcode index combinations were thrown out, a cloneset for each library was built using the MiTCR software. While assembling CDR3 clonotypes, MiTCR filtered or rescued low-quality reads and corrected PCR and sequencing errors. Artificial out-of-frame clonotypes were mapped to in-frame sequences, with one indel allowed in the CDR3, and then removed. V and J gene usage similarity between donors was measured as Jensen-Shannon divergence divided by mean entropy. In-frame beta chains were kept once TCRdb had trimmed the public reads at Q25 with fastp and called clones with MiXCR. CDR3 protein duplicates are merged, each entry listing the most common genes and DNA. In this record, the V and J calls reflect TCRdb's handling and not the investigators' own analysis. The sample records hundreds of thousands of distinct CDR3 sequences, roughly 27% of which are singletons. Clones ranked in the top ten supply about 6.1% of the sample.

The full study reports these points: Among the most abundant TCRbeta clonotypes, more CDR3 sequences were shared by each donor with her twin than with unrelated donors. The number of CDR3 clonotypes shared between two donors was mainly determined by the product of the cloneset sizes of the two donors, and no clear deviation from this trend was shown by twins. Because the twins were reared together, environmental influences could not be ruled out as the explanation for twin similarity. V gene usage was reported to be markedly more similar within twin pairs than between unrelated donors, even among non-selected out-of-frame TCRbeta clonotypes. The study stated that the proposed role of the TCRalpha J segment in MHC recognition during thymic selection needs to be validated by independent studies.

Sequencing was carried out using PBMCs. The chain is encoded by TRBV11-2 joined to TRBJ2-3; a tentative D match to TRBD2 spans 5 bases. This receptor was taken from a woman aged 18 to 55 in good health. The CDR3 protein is CASTPDRDSRLSGTQYF. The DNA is TGTGCCAGCACCCCCGACCGGGATTCAAGGTTGTCGGGCACGCAGTATTTT.